The TCR beta chain under discussion was sequenced for a study of blood T cell repertoires in COVID-19. The wider study: Samples came from the United States, Italy and Spain, spanning acute and convalescent COVID-19.

Original methodology: By means of reference gene primer amplification, nucleated cell counts were estimated. The data were produced by immunoSEQ multiplex PCR, yet TCRdb's version contains in-frame clones alone and is incomplete. Clone size and the V and J calls come from that table; the DNA yielded D and trimming. Of about 170,000 clones in the sample, approximately 90% were seen once. This CDR3 is 14 amino acids long. With V trimmed by 7 bases and J by 2 bases, 2 bases remained unmatched. Germline lookup yields CDR1 MNHEY and CDR2 SVGAGI. The clonotype originates from a man aged 45-65 years who had recovered from COVID-19. The chain is built from TRBV6-5 and TRBJ2-7; TRBD2 aligns across 13 bases. Sequences were obtained from peripheral blood. The CDR3 region has the DNA TGTGCCAGCACGGGGACTAGCGGGACCTACGAGCAGTACTTC. Amino acids: CASTGTSGTYEQYF.